What follows are 30 T cell receptor beta chains derived from one specimen sequenced in a study of PD-L1 blockade in urothelial cancer. Libraries were prepared by immunoSEQ multiplex PCR; TCRdb keeps only in-frame clonotypes and omits some of them. Of 120,000 or so clones in the sample, around 88% are singletons; the top ten hold roughly 2.4%. Documented time point: peripheral blood 6 weeks after treatment start. Sequenced here: PBMCs, sampled around atezolizumab (anti-PD-L1) treatment. These receptors originate from a man in his fifties or sixties with urothelial cancer.

The CDR3 DNA reads TGTGCCAGCAGTTTATATGGGGGGACCTCCGAGCAGTACTTC. Its protein is CASSLYGGTSEQYF. The V gene is TRBV27, the J gene TRBJ2-7; a weak D match, TRBD2 (6 bases). Germline V gene data show CDR1 as MNHEY and CDR2 as SMNVEV (reference sequence). CDR3 length: 14 residues. The V gene lost 1 base and the J gene lost 6 bases, with 13 bases spanning the gap.

The rearrangement uses TRBV5-4 and TRBJ2-1; D possibly corresponds to TRBD2 (6 bases). The ends were cut back, 4 bases at V and 8 bases at J, with 19 bases in the middle. The CDR3 is made up of 15 amino acids. Germline loops: CDR1 SGHNT, CDR2 YYREEE (reference sequence). For the CDR3, the DNA is TGTGCCAGCAGCGTGGGCTTAAAGGAGGGCGATGAGCAGTTCTTC. Its translation: CASSVGLKEGDEQFF.

V is TRBV27 and J is TRBJ1-6; tentative D call: TRBD1 (5 bases). Germline values: CDR1 MNHEY, CDR2 SMNVEV (reference sequence). The V end lost 6 bases, the J end lost 10 bases, and 10 bases lay between the germline ends. This CDR3 is built from 12 residues. For the CDR3, the DNA is TGTGCCAGCAGGACAGTACCCTCACCCCTCCACTTT. Amino acids: CASRTVPSPLHF.

The chain has TRBV5-1 and TRBJ2-3; TRBD1 agrees at 12 bases. J gave up 8 bases and V 0 bases, and 4 bases lay outside the gene matches. Germline V gene data show CDR1 as SGHRS and CDR2 as YFSETQ. This CDR3 has 15 residues. Here the CDR3 reads CASSLAGQGAVTQYF. In nucleotides, the CDR3 is TGCGCCAGCAGCTTGGCGGGACAGGGGGCTGTTACGCAGTATTTT. Based on the CDR3 plus reference TRBV5-1 and TRBJ2-3, the full variable domain is KAGVTQTPRYLIKTRGQQVTLSCSPISGHRSVSWYQQTPGQGLQFLFEYFSETQRNKGNFPGRFSGRQFSNSRSEMNVSTLELGDSALYLCASSLAGQGAVTQYFGPGTRLTVL.

The chain employs TRBV6-5 and TRBJ1-5, with D unresolved. This CDR3 is 14 amino acids long. With 5 bases removed from V and 8 bases from J, the gap between germline ends came to 16 bases. Looked up from germline, CDR1 is MNHEY and CDR2 is SVGAGI. The CDR3 DNA sequence: TGTGCCAGCAGTACCACCGGAGGGAGGAAGCCCCAGCATTTT. Its protein product is CASSTTGGRKPQHF.

The chain employs TRBV18 and TRBJ2-7, with 8 bases fitting TRBD1. CDR1 and CDR2 from the germline V gene are KGHSH and LQKENI. CDR3 length: 14 amino acids. V lost 5 bases, J lost 12 bases, and 15 bases stayed unmatched. DNA for the CDR3: TGTGCCAGCTCATCAACACGCGACAGGGGCGTCCCGTACTTC. Amino acids: CASSSTRDRGVPYF.

The rearrangement joins TRBV10-3 to TRBJ2-7; 11 bases line up with TRBD1. The J segment lost 5 bases and the V segment lost 6 bases, leaving 9 bases of the junction unmatched. The CDR3 is made up of 15 amino acids. Germline V gene lookup returns CDR1 ENHRY and CDR2 SYGVKD. The CDR3 sequence: CAISLRGQGENEQYF. The CDR3 DNA is TGTGCCATCAGCCTCCGGGGACAGGGGGAAAACGAGCAGTACTTC.

The rearrangement links TRBV4-1 to TRBJ1-2; 8 nucleotides line up with TRBD1. Losses at the gene ends were 1 base for V and 7 bases for J; bases not matched to a gene: 5. Germline lookup yields CDR1 MGHRA and CDR2 YSYEKL. The CDR3 totals 14 residues. This CDR3 is CASSQGTGLVGYTF. As DNA, the CDR3 is TGCGCCAGCAGCCAAGGGACAGGGTTAGTTGGCTACACCTTC.

This sequence joins TRBV19 and TRBJ2-2, with 12 nucleotides matching TRBD2. J gave up 3 bases and V 5 bases, and 4 bases lay outside the gene matches. The V gene's germline CDR1 is LNHDA and CDR2 SQIVND (reference sequence). This CDR3 has 16 amino acids. The CDR3 region has the DNA TGTGCCAGTAGTGACGGACTAGCGGGGTACACCGGGGAGCTGTTTTTT. This codes for CASSDGLAGYTGELFF. The full variable domain, with the rest looked up from reference TRBV19 and TRBJ2-2, is DGGITQSPKYLFRKEGQNVTLSCEQNLNHDAMYWYRQDPGQGLRLIYYSQIVNDFQKGDIAEGYSVSREKKESFPLTVTSAQKNPTAFYLCASSDGLAGYTGELFFGEGSRLTVL.

This chain links TRBV6-6 with TRBJ1-2, with 7 bases matching TRBD1. Trimming removed 6 bases from V and 8 bases from J; junction bases left unmatched: 12. Germline loops: CDR1 MNHNY, CDR2 SVGAGI (reference sequence). The CDR3 extends over 14 amino acids. The DNA of the CDR3 is TGTGCCAGCAGCCCCTCGGAGACAGGGATCGGCTACACCTTC. Protein product: CASSPSETGIGYTF.

CDR3 coding DNA: TGCGCCAGCAGCCAAGCCCCGACTAGCGGATACGAGCAGTACTTC. Protein product: CASSQAPTSGYEQYF. The chain links TRBV4-1 to TRBJ2-7; 9 bases align to TRBD2. Trimming took 1 base from V and 4 from J; bases not matched to a gene: 5. Germline-derived CDR1 and CDR2 are MGHRA and YSYEKL. This CDR3 region has 15 residues.

A single count supports this clone. V usage is TRBV18 and J usage is TRBJ2-3; D is perhaps TRBD1 (6 bases). This CDR3 is built from 17 residues. The germline V and J ends were trimmed by 3 bases and 0 bases, with 16 bases remaining between them. Per the germline V gene, CDR1 is KGHSH and CDR2 is LQKENI. CDR3 bases: TGTGCCAGCTCACCGTTCTTACAGGGAACTAGCACAGATACGCAGTATTTT. Its translation is CASSPFLQGTSTDTQYF.

This clone occurred once. Here the CDR3 reads CASSGQGAYTEAFF. Written as DNA, the CDR3 is TGTGCCAGTAGTGGACAGGGGGCCTACACTGAAGCTTTCTTT. The chain links TRBV19 to TRBJ1-1, with TRBD1 matching 11 bases. V lost 5 bases to trimming and J lost 3 bases; unmatched junction nucleotides: 2. CDR1 and CDR2 from the germline V gene are LNHDA and SQIVND (reference sequence). The CDR3 length is 14 residues.

The rearrangement links TRBV6-1 to TRBJ1-1; D unresolved. The CDR3 runs 11 residues. The V gene lost 6 bases and the J gene lost 11 bases, with 13 bases spanning the gap. Per the germline V gene, CDR1 is MNHNS and CDR2 is SASEGT. The CDR3 nucleotides are TGTGCCAGCAGAAGACCCCCGGGGGCTTTCTTT. Protein product: CASRRPPGAFF.

V is TRBV10-3 and J is TRBJ2-7, with 11 bases matching TRBD2. Per germline, CDR1 ENHRY and CDR2 SYGVKD. V shed 10 bases, J shed 5 bases, and the junction held 10 bases outside the gene matches. The CDR3 is 14 residues long. DNA for the CDR3: TGTGCCACCTCCGGACTAGCGGGCTCAGACGAGCAGTACTTC. This encodes CATSGLAGSDEQYF.

The V gene is TRBV4-2, the J gene TRBJ2-2; D is perhaps TRBD2 (6 bases). This CDR3 is built from 14 residues. From germline, CDR1 is LGHNA and CDR2 YNFKEQ. Trimming took off 3 bases at V and 6 bases at J, with 11 bases between the two ends. CDR3 DNA: TGTGCCAGCAGCCATCCGGGAGAACCCGGGGAGCTGTTTTTT. Amino acids: CASSHPGEPGELFF.

Only one count was recorded for this clone. This chain joins TRBV27 and TRBJ2-3; the match to TRBD2 covers 8 bases. Germline values: CDR1 MNHEY, CDR2 SMNVEV (reference sequence). The CDR3 is 15 amino acids. J lost 3 bases, V lost 5 bases, and 7 bases had no gene match. CDR3 coding DNA: TGTGCCAGCAGTGATAGGGCTAGCGGGACAGATACGCAGTATTTT. Protein: CASSDRASGTDTQYF.

The chain links TRBV5-6 to TRBJ2-7, with 8 bases matching TRBD1. The CDR3 length is 14 residues. The junction had 5 bases not matched to a gene; V was cut back by 4 bases and J by 2 bases. The germline gives CDR1 SGHDT, CDR2 YYEEEE. The CDR3 region is CASSLDRATYEQYF. CDR3 nucleotides: TGTGCCAGCAGCCTGGACAGGGCCACCTACGAGCAGTACTTC.

V and J are TRBV10-1 and TRBJ2-7; 7 bases map to TRBD2. This CDR3 contains 13 residues. The trim removed 6 bases at V and 5 bases at J, leaving 7 bases unmatched. Looked up from germline, CDR1 is WNHNN and CDR2 is SYGVQD (reference sequence). In DNA form, the CDR3 reads TGCGCCAGCAGATCGGGGGGAAGCGACGAGCAGTACTTC. Protein sequence: CASRSGGSDEQYF.

This chain connects TRBV7-9 to TRBJ1-2; D perhaps matches TRBD1 (6 bases). In germline, CDR1 is SEHNR, CDR2 FQNEAQ (reference sequence). V was clipped by 4 bases and J by 0 bases, with 12 bases between them. This CDR3 has 15 amino acids. DNA of the CDR3: TGTGCCAGCAGCTCGACTGGACAGACTAACTATGGCTACACCTTC. Amino acids: CASSSTGQTNYGYTF.

The chain recombines TRBV7-9 with TRBJ1-2; D unresolved. V was clipped by 2 bases and J by 2 bases, with 9 bases between them. The CDR3 totals 14 residues. The germline gives CDR1 SEHNR, CDR2 FQNEAQ (reference sequence). The CDR3 coding sequence is TGTGCCAGCAGCTTACGTCCGGGGAACTATGGCTACACCTTC. Its translation is CASSLRPGNYGYTF.

The chain employs TRBV6-1 and TRBJ2-7; D is perhaps TRBD1 (6 bases). Looked up from germline, CDR1 is MNHNS and CDR2 is SASEGT. Trimming pared 4 bases from V and 13 bases from J, leaving 17 bases between. The CDR3 length is 12 residues. CDR3 protein: CASSGQATSSYF. The CDR3 region has the DNA TGTGCCAGCAGTGGACAGGCTACGAGCTCTTACTTC.

The table lists this clone with a count of one. The chain employs TRBV7-2 and TRBJ2-1, with 10 bases fitting TRBD2. The V and J ends lost 5 bases and 12 bases, in that order; junction bases with no gene match: 7. Germline values: CDR1 SGHTA, CDR2 FQGNSA. The CDR3 totals 13 residues. The DNA for the CDR3 is TGTGCCAGCAGCCAGCGGGAGGGGCTTCCGCAGTTCTTC. Encoded protein: CASSQREGLPQFF.

The genes are TRBV11-2 and TRBJ2-1, with 8 bases that match TRBD2. V lost 0 bases, J lost 6 bases, and 7 bases stayed unmatched. Germline CDR1 is SGHAT and CDR2 is FQNNGV. CDR3 length: 16 amino acids. CDR3 coding DNA: TGTGCCAGCAGCTTAGATCTGCGGGAGGTAGGCAATGAGCAGTTCTTC. It encodes CASSLDLREVGNEQFF. Drawing the rest from reference TRBV11-2 and TRBJ2-1, the complete variable domain is EAGVAQSPRYKIIEKRQSVAFWCNPISGHATLYWYQQILGQGPKLLIQFQNNGVVDDSQLPKDRFSAERLKGVDSTLKIQPAKLEDSAVYLCASSLDLREVGNEQFFGPGTRLTVL.

For the CDR3, the DNA is TGTGCCAGCGAAAAGGCAGGGGGCGCCCATAATTCACCCCTCCACTTT. Amino acid sequence: CASEKAGGAHNSPLHF. This chain joins TRBV7-9 and TRBJ1-6, with 8 bases fitting TRBD1. The V gene's germline CDR1 is SEHNR and CDR2 FQNEAQ (reference sequence). V dropped 8 bases and J dropped 5; count of bases not matched to a gene: 11. The CDR3 consists of 16 residues.

The rearrangement joins TRBV10-3 to TRBJ2-5; TRBD1 might be the D (8 bases). This CDR3 region has 14 residues. The ends were cut back, 5 bases at V and 5 bases at J, with 15 bases in the middle. Germline assignment: CDR1 ENHRY and CDR2 SYGVKD. In nucleotides, the CDR3 is TGTGCCATCAGTACTGACAGGGGAGGGGAGACCCAGTACTTC. Amino acids: CAISTDRGGETQYF.

V and J are TRBV30 and TRBJ2-1; D is unclear. From germline, CDR1 is GTSNPN and CDR2 SVGIG (reference sequence). The CDR3 has 12 residues. The V and J ends lost 0 bases and 16 bases respectively, with 16 bases between them. DNA for the CDR3: TGTGCCTGGAGTGTAAACAGCCGGTCCGACTTCTTC. Its protein product is CAWSVNSRSDFF. Drawing the rest from reference TRBV30 and TRBJ2-1, the complete variable domain is SQTIHQWPATLVQPVGSPLSLECTVEGTSNPNLYWYRQAAGRGLQLLFYSVGIGQISSEVPQNLSASRPQDRQFILSSKKLLLSDSGFYLCAWSVNSRSDFFGPGTRLTVL.

This sequence joins TRBV28 and TRBJ1-1, with 12 bases aligning to TRBD1. Germline trimming cut 10 bases from V and 10 bases from J; bases unmatched to any gene: 10. Per germline, CDR1 MDHEN and CDR2 SYDVKM. The CDR3 totals 13 residues. CDR3 sequence: CATFRDRGRGAFF. The DNA of the CDR3 is TGTGCCACCTTCCGGGACAGGGGGCGAGGAGCTTTCTTT.

This clone turned up a few times. V is TRBV7-3 and J is TRBJ1-2; 7 nucleotides line up with TRBD1. CDR3 length: 11 residues. V lost 6 bases, J lost 12 bases, and 7 bases stayed unmatched. The germline V gene has CDR1 SGHTA and CDR2 FQGTGA. Here the CDR3 DNA reads TGTGCCAGCAGAAATACAGGGGAGGACACCTTC. The encoded protein is CASRNTGEDTF. Full variable domain (outside the CDR3, taken from reference TRBV7-3 and TRBJ1-2): GAGVSQTPSNKVTEKGKYVELRCDPISGHTALYWYRQSLGQGPEFLIYFQGTGAADDSGLPNDRFFAVRPEGSVSTLKIQRTERGDSAVYLCASRNTGEDTFGSGTRLTVV.

DNA for the CDR3: TGCGCCAGCAGCTGGGGACTAGCGGGGAATGAGCAGTTCTTC. Translated: CASSWGLAGNEQFF. V is TRBV5-1 and J is TRBJ2-1; 13 nucleotides match TRBD2. In germline, CDR1 is SGHRS, CDR2 YFSETQ. V lost 3 bases, J lost 7 bases, and 1 base stayed unmatched. This CDR3 has 14 residues.